This T cell receptor (beta chain) derives from a study of cytomegalovirus exposure and HLA in healthy donors. Whole-study results and caveats: Earlier findings revealed that most TCR beta V segments proved productive either about 87% or about 30% of the time. In a later analysis, DRB1 alleles had the most associated TCRs; HLA-C alleles the fewest. The availability of immune exposure information extended only to CMV serostatus.

PCR used 60 Vbeta primers and 13 Jbeta primers. Original processing methods: Approximately 73 million unique TCR beta chains, roughly 10 million shared, were counted in a later analysis. TCRdb keeps only in-frame clones here, not all; method: immunoSEQ multiplex PCR. V, J and clone size are taken as reported in that table, and D and trimming were inferred from the DNA itself. Seen here are 90,000 to 110,000 clones, under 85% observed once, and the top ten hold 2.1%. As concerns this clone: What it binds is unknown.

This clonotype originated in a man younger than 45 in good health and CMV-seronegative. The sequenced sample was PBMCs.

CDR3 coding DNA: TGTGCCAGCAGGGGGGCCGGAGATACGCAGTATTTT. It encodes CASRGAGDTQYF. The V and J genes are TRBV6-5 and TRBJ2-3; D might be TRBD1 (6 bases). Germline V gene sequence: CDR1 MNHEY, CDR2 SVGAGI. V gave up 6 bases and J gave up 5 bases, with 9 bases separating them. The CDR3 has 12 amino acids.